These 23 T cell receptor beta chains came from one sample sequenced in a study of blood T cell repertoires in COVID-19. TCRdb's table, derived via immunoSEQ multiplex PCR, lists solely in-frame clones and lacks some. The sample records some 130,000 clones, 60% to 75% being singletons. Sequencing was carried out using peripheral blood. These receptors were obtained from a woman aged 65 to 85 with acute or convalescent COVID-19.

The chain combines TRBV27 with TRBJ2-5; a possible D gene is TRBD1 (6 bases). CDR1 is MNHEY and CDR2 is SMNVEV in the germline V gene (reference sequence). This CDR3 comprises 15 residues. V was clipped by 4 bases and J by 14 bases, with 26 bases between them. Written as DNA, the CDR3 is TGTGCCAGCAGTTCACCCTCAAGTACGACCAGGGGTCCCTACTTC. It specifies CASSSPSSTTRGPYF.

The chain has TRBV27 and TRBJ1-2, with 7 bases aligning to TRBD1. Germline CDR1 and CDR2: MNHEY and SMNVEV (reference sequence). The CDR3 has 13 residues. Unmatched junction bases numbered 8, after V lost 6 bases and J lost 7 bases. CDR3 amino acids: CASSQTGALGYTF. The CDR3 nucleotides read TGTGCCAGCAGCCAAACAGGGGCCCTTGGCTACACCTTC.

The chain recombines TRBV6-5 with TRBJ2-7; no reliable D call. This CDR3 has 14 amino acids. Trimming removed 1 base at V and 0 bases at J, with 7 bases between. Germline V gives CDR1 MNHEY, CDR2 SVGAGI. The CDR3 here is CASSYLRSSYEQYF. The CDR3, as DNA: TGTGCCAGCAGTTACTTGCGAAGCTCCTACGAGCAGTACTTC.

The CDR3 region has the DNA TGTGCCAGCAGCTTATGCCCTCGGGACAGGGCCTCCTACGAGCAGTACTTC. Translating it yields CASSLCPRDRASYEQYF. This rearrangement joins TRBV7-3 to TRBJ2-7, with 9 bases identical to TRBD1. The CDR3 is 17 amino acids. V dropped 2 bases and J dropped 0; count of bases not matched to a gene: 8. Looked up from germline, CDR1 is SGHTA and CDR2 is FQGTGA.

The V and J genes are TRBV10-1 and TRBJ2-1; 7 positions match TRBD1. The germline gives CDR1 WNHNN, CDR2 SYGVQD (reference sequence). The CDR3 has 13 amino acids. The V gene end was trimmed by 5 bases and the J gene end by 7 bases; junction bases not matched to a gene: 5. DNA of the CDR3: TGCGCCAGCAGTCCGAACAGGGGAAATGAGCAGTTCTTC. The encoded protein is CASSPNRGNEQFF.

The chain has TRBV28 and TRBJ2-2; D is undetermined. Germline assignment: CDR1 MDHEN and CDR2 SYDVKM. This CDR3 is built from 10 residues. V dropped 10 bases and J dropped 7 bases, with 7 bases sitting between them. CDR3 residues: CATSYGELFF. Here the CDR3 DNA reads TGTGCCACCTCCTACGGGGAGCTGTTTTTT.

As concerns this clone: Germline is not matched at one junction end, which may reflect a read error. The chain uses TRBV29-1 and TRBJ1-1; the match to TRBD1 covers 9 bases. The germline V gene has CDR1 SQVTM and CDR2 ANQGSEA. The CDR3 length is 8 residues. CDR3 region: CSVTGGVF. CDR3 nucleotide sequence: TGCAGCGTTACAGGGGGCGTCTTT.

The chain links TRBV18 to TRBJ1-6, with 9 nucleotides matching TRBD1. This CDR3 is 16 amino acids long. Germline lookup yields CDR1 KGHSH and CDR2 LQKENI. V shed 3 bases, J shed 7 bases, and the junction held 7 bases outside the gene matches. The CDR3 DNA is TGTGCCAGCTCACCCACCGGGACAGGGATCAATTCACCCCTCCACTTT. Translating it yields CASSPTGTGINSPLHF.

This clone was counted only a few times. V usage is TRBV19 and J usage is TRBJ2-3, with a possible D match to TRBD1 (5 bases). The V end was cut by 4 bases, the J end by 0 bases, with 11 bases between. Germline CDR1 and CDR2: LNHDA and SQIVND (reference sequence). The length of the CDR3 is 15 residues. In nucleotides, the CDR3 is TGTGCCAGTAGTAATTCAGGGCCGAGCACAGATACGCAGTATTTT. Its translation: CASSNSGPSTDTQYF.

V is TRBV7-2 and J is TRBJ2-1, with 8 bases matching TRBD2. V was pared by 5 bases and J by 2 bases, with 5 bases of the junction left unmatched. The length of the CDR3 is 15 residues. Germline V gene sequence: CDR1 SGHTA, CDR2 FQGNSA. The CDR3 coding sequence is TGTGCCAGCAGCCCTCGGGGGGGGGCCTACAATGAGCAGTTCTTC. Residues: CASSPRGGAYNEQFF.

This clone was detected only a few times. The chain employs TRBV7-2 and TRBJ2-1; TRBD1 aligns across 8 bases. This CDR3 region has 15 residues. With 4 bases clipped from V and 3 bases from J, the junction kept 5 bases outside the gene matches. Germline V lookup: CDR1 SGHTA, CDR2 FQGNSA. CDR3 in amino acids: CASSSDRGIYNEQFF. Here the CDR3 DNA reads TGTGCCAGCAGCTCTGACAGGGGAATCTACAATGAGCAGTTCTTC.

This clone was seen more than once but under ten times. The chain joins TRBV10-3 to TRBJ1-2, with TRBD1 identical over 12 bases. This CDR3 region has 16 residues. With 3 bases clipped from V and 8 bases from J, the junction kept 10 bases outside the gene matches. The germline gives CDR1 ENHRY, CDR2 SYGVKD. Written as DNA, the CDR3 is TGTGCCATCAGTGATTCCGGGACAGGGGGCCGAGGAGGCTACACCTTC. It encodes CAISDSGTGGRGGYTF.

The chain carries TRBV5-1 and TRBJ1-2; the match to TRBD1 covers 7 bases. The V gene end was trimmed by 4 bases and the J gene end by 4 bases; junction bases not matched to a gene: 16. The CDR3 runs to 17 residues. In germline, CDR1 is SGHRS, CDR2 YFSETQ. The CDR3 sequence: CASSTLPGTQGGYGYTF. In nucleotides, the CDR3 is TGCGCCAGCAGCACCCTACCCGGGACCCAGGGGGGCTATGGCTACACCTTC.

Ten or more counts support this clone. This chain uses TRBV7-2 with TRBJ2-7; possible D gene TRBD1, 6 bases. Trimming removed 5 bases from V and 5 bases from J, with 13 bases in between. Per germline, CDR1 SGHTA and CDR2 FQGNSA. CDR3 length equals 13 residues. CDR3: CASSVRDKNEQYF. The CDR3, as DNA: TGTGCCAGCAGCGTCCGGGACAAAAACGAGCAGTACTTC.

This chain uses TRBV4-1 with TRBJ2-7; TRBD1 might be the D (6 bases). Germline loops: CDR1 MGHRA, CDR2 YSYEKL. Trimming stripped 0 bases from V and 2 bases from J, with 17 bases between. The CDR3 is 17 residues long. This CDR3 reads CASSQDGDRSLPYEQYF. Here the CDR3 DNA reads TGCGCCAGCAGCCAAGATGGCGACAGGAGTCTTCCCTACGAGCAGTACTTC.

This clone was counted between two and nine times. The chain uses TRBV5-1 and TRBJ2-2; 8 bases are a match to TRBD1. The CDR3 has 12 amino acids. J was trimmed by 6 bases and V by 7 bases; bases with no gene match: 2. Germline CDR1 is SGHRS and CDR2 is YFSETQ. The CDR3 DNA sequence: TGCGCCAGCTCACAGGGGGCCGGGGAGCTGTTTTTT. Translation: CASSQGAGELFF.

A single count supports this clone. The chain uses TRBV5-1 and TRBJ2-1; 12 bases map to TRBD2. Trimming took 4 bases from V and 8 from J; bases not matched to a gene: 7. Germline values: CDR1 SGHRS, CDR2 YFSETQ. CDR3 size: 15 residues. As DNA, the CDR3 is TGCGCCAGCAGCGCCGGGACTAGCGGGTATGATGAGCAGTTCTTC. As protein: CASSAGTSGYDEQFF. Complete variable domain (other parts from reference TRBV5-1 and TRBJ2-1): KAGVTQTPRYLIKTRGQQVTLSCSPISGHRSVSWYQQTPGQGLQFLFEYFSETQRNKGNFPGRFSGRQFSNSRSEMNVSTLELGDSALYLCASSAGTSGYDEQFFGPGTRLTVL.

The chain links TRBV2 to TRBJ1-5; D unresolved. CDR1 SNHLY and CDR2 FYNNEI come from the germline V gene. The V end was cut by 6 bases, the J end by 2 bases, with 11 bases between. There are 14 residues in the CDR3. This chain's CDR3 is CASRKGEGNQPQHF. Here the CDR3 DNA reads TGTGCCAGCAGAAAGGGAGAAGGCAATCAGCCCCAGCATTTT.

The rearrangement links TRBV7-3 to TRBJ1-2, with TRBD1 matching over 9 bases. Per the germline V gene, CDR1 is SGHTA and CDR2 is FQGTGA. Trimming removed 4 bases from V and 2 bases from J; junction bases left unmatched: 2. This CDR3 spans 14 amino acids. The CDR3 DNA sequence: TGTGCCAGCAGCTCCGGACAGGGGAACTATGGCTACACCTTC. Residues: CASSSGQGNYGYTF.

The genes are TRBV2 and TRBJ1-4; a possible D gene is TRBD1 (6 bases). This CDR3 has 15 residues. V lost 6 bases and J lost 7, with 18 bases in between. In germline, CDR1 is SNHLY, CDR2 FYNNEI. The CDR3 DNA reads TGTGCCAGCAGCGAGGATGGGGGAGGGGGTGAAAAACTGTTTTTT. This encodes CASSEDGGGGEKLFF.

This clone came up a few times. This chain connects TRBV10-3 to TRBJ2-5, with a tentative D call TRBD1 (6 bases). This CDR3 contains 12 residues. Germline V gene sequence: CDR1 ENHRY, CDR2 SYGVKD. Between the trimmed V and J ends, which lost 5 bases and 3 bases, there was a span of 7 bases. Here the CDR3 reads CAISWTEETQYF. The CDR3, as DNA: TGTGCCATCAGTTGGACAGAAGAGACCCAGTACTTC.

This chain uses TRBV7-9 with TRBJ2-4; 8 bases fit TRBD1. CDR3 size: 16 residues. Germline V gene sequence: CDR1 SEHNR, CDR2 FQNEAQ (reference sequence). J gave up 0 bases and V 4 bases, and 5 bases lay outside the gene matches. CDR3 amino acids: CASSSQGAGAKNIQYF. The CDR3 bases are TGTGCCAGCAGCTCCCAGGGGGCTGGAGCCAAAAACATTCAGTACTTC.

The V and J genes are TRBV2 and TRBJ1-5; D gene ambiguous. The CDR3 has 14 amino acids. The ends were cut back, 4 bases at V and 2 bases at J, with 9 bases in the middle. Germline V gene lookup returns CDR1 SNHLY and CDR2 FYNNEI. In DNA, the CDR3 is TGTGCCAGCAGTGTCCAAAATGGCAATCAGCCCCAGCATTTT. This sequence encodes CASSVQNGNQPQHF.